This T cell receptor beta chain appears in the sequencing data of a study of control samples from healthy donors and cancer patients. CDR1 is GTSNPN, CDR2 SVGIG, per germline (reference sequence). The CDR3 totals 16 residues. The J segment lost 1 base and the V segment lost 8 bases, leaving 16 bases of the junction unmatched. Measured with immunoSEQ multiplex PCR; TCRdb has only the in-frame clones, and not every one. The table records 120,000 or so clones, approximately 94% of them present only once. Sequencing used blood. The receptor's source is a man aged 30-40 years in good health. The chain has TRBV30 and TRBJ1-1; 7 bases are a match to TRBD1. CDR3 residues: CATRLRDRGENTEAFF. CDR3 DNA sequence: TGTGCCACTCGACTCCGGGACAGAGGGGAGAACACTGAAGCTTTCTTT.